This is a list of T cell receptor beta chains from one sample in a study of OX40 agonist ivuxolimab in advanced cancers. Profiling relied on immunoSEQ multiplex PCR, and the TCRdb table lists in-frame clones only, not all of them. Counted here are around 73,000 clones, 80% to 90% occurring once; the ten biggest clones make up about a tenth. The sample here was CD4+ or CD8+ T cells sorted from blood, taken in a trial of the OX40 agonist ivuxolimab. The source is an adult with an advanced solid tumor such as melanoma, head and neck, liver or kidney cancer. CDR3s leave out the opening cysteine and the closing phenylalanine or tryptophan. Clone size is given for some rows only: seen once, a few or many times, or a class if the clone is expanded.

J: TRBJ2-7; V: TRBV10-2; size: .; CDR3: ASWSDSSYEQY
J: TRBJ1-2; V: TRBV5-5; size: .; CDR3: ASSFVGLANYGYT
J: TRBJ1-5; V: TRBV19; size: once; CDR3: ASSFGPNQPQH
J: TRBJ2-1; V: TRBV7-8; size: .; CDR3: ASSLKGVAGTVYNEQF
J: TRBJ2-7; V: TRBV4-1; size: few; CDR3: ASSQEGEGYEQY
J: TRBJ2-3; V: TRBV13; size: .; CDR3: ASSPLADTDTQY
J: TRBJ2-3; V: TRBV30; size: .; CDR3: AWLSTDTQY
J: TRBJ1-2; V: TRBV30; size: .; CDR3: AGRVGFEGYT
J: TRBJ2-7; V: TRBV11-2; size: .; CDR3: ASSLTSGNPYEQY
J: .; V: TRBV11-2; size: .; CDR3: ASSRGGEQY
J: TRBJ2-3; V: TRBV28; size: .; CDR3: ASSFVGGTDTQY
J: TRBJ1-2; V: TRBV9; size: once; CDR3: ASSVEGSTLRGYT
J: TRBJ2-1; V: TRBV30; size: .; CDR3: AWSVGGRDEQF
J: TRBJ2-7; V: TRBV30; size: .; CDR3: AWSAPTGVTYEQY
J: TRBJ2-1; V: TRBV7-8; size: few; CDR3: ASSFIEFNEQF
J: TRBJ1-5; V: TRBV27; size: few; CDR3: ATTTGNQPQH
J: TRBJ2-7; V: TRBV9; size: once; CDR3: ASSVDGGSSSYEQY
J: TRBJ2-5; V: TRBV27; size: .; CDR3: ASSRSGLVETQY
J: TRBJ1-4; V: TRBV4-1; size: .; CDR3: ASSLGTGGEKLF
J: TRBJ2-1; V: TRBV28; size: .; CDR3: ASSLSLYNEQF
J: TRBJ2-7; V: TRBV2; size: .; CDR3: ATRDRATYEQY
J: TRBJ2-3; V: TRBV7-3; size: .; CDR3: ASSSQAPDTQY
J: TRBJ2-7; V: TRBV4-1; size: once; CDR3: ASSPYPDSPYEQY